One and the same sample provided the 18 T cell receptor delta chains below, sequenced in a study of gamma-delta T cells after stem cell transplantation. TCRdb re-called the RT-PCR reads through CATT. The table lists 10,000 to 13,000 delta-chain clones, 38% of them singletons. The sequenced sample consisted of gamma-delta T cells. These receptors were taken from a human donor. It is not recorded whose cells these are; they may come from a transplant donor.

The chain recombines TRDV2 with TRDJ1; 12 nucleotides line up with TRDD3. This CDR3 comprises 21 residues. Per germline, CDR1 GEAIGNYY and CDR2 EKD. Trimming at V came to 5 bases and at J to 0 bases, leaving 21 bases not matched to a gene. CDR3 DNA sequence: TGTGCCTGTGTTAATTCCTACTTCACTGGGGGATACCTTGGGTACACCGATAAACTCATCTTT. Encoded protein: CACVNSYFTGGYLGYTDKLIF.

The CDR3 DNA reads as TGTGCCTGTGACACTGGCAGTAGCCGTACTGGGGGATTGTTCACCGATAAACTCATCTTT. It encodes CACDTGSSRTGGLFTDKLIF. The chain joins TRDV2 to TRDJ1; 10 bases fit TRDD3. Germline V gene data show CDR1 as GEAIGNYY and CDR2 as EKD. V was clipped by 1 base and J by 1 base; unmatched bases: 17. CDR3 length: 20 amino acids.

In this sample, this clone turned up a few times. Other DNA variants within this sample encode the same CDR3. V gene TRDV2 combines with J gene TRDJ1; D possibly corresponds to TRDD3 (6 bases). This CDR3 is built from 15 residues. V was shortened by 2 bases and J by 0 bases, with 12 bases between the two germline ends. Per germline, CDR1 GEAIGNYY and CDR2 EKD. CDR3 DNA sequence: TGTGCCTGTGACAGCTCTGGGGAGTACACCGATAAACTCATCTTT. Its protein product is CACDSSGEYTDKLIF.

The chain joins TRDV3 to TRDJ1, with 8 bases that match TRDD3. CDR3 size: 21 residues. V trimming: 3 bases; J trimming: 6 bases; junction bases outside the gene matches: 33. Germline V gene data show CDR1 as TVYSNPD and CDR2 as GDNSRS (reference sequence). CDR3: CAFQNEGSTIRWGYRGNKLIF. For the CDR3, the DNA is TGTGCCTTCCAAAACGAAGGCAGTACTATCCGATGGGGATACCGGGGGAATAAACTCATCTTT. Supplemented by reference TRDV3 and TRDJ1, the full variable domain reads CDKVTQSSPDQTVASGSEVVLLCTYDTVYSNPDLFWYRIRPDYSFQFVFYGDNSRSEGADFTQGRFSVKHILTQKAFHLVISPVRTEDSATYYCAFQNEGSTIRWGYRGNKLIFGKGTRVTVEP.

The chain carries TRDV3 and TRDJ1; possibly TRDD3 for D (5 bases). The ends were cut back, 5 bases at V and 5 bases at J, with 39 bases in the middle. The CDR3 runs 20 residues. Germline lookup yields CDR1 TVYSNPD and CDR2 GDNSRS (reference sequence). DNA for the CDR3: TGTGCCACCTGGGAACGTTCTCTGCGTACTGTGGGATGTGTGTGGGATAAACTCATCTTT. Amino acids: CATWERSLRTVGCVWDKLIF.

This clone was observed a few times. The rearrangement uses TRDV3 and TRDJ1; D may be TRDD2 (9 bases). Trimming pared 4 bases from V and 0 bases from J, leaving 42 bases between. Germline CDR1 is TVYSNPD and CDR2 is GDNSRS (reference sequence). This CDR3 is built from 23 residues. In DNA, the CDR3 is TGTGCCTCATATAAAAATCCGGCCTTCCTACGTCTACTGGGGGTCACGTACACCGATAAACTCATCTTT. This translates into CASYKNPAFLRLLGVTYTDKLIF.

This clone came up a few times. The chain joins TRDV1 to TRDJ1, with 12 bases lining up with TRDD3. CDR3 length: 22 amino acids. J was trimmed by 7 bases and V by 3 bases; bases with no gene match: 27. The V gene's germline CDR1 is TSWWSYY and CDR2 QGS. This CDR3 is CALGEFPSVLGDTSVGNCKLIF. The CDR3 region has the DNA TGTGCTCTTGGGGAGTTTCCTTCTGTACTGGGGGATACCTCCGTTGGGAATTGTAAACTCATCTTT.

Worth noting for this clone: Given a much more abundant clone one base away, this may be a read error. Other DNA sequences from this sample encode an identical CDR3 as well. V is TRAV29/DV5 and J is TRDJ1, with D possibly matching TRDD2 (6 bases). This CDR3 region has 17 residues. Trimming left V 2 bases short and J 8 bases short, with 28 bases between. Germline CDR1 NSMFDY, CDR2 ISSIKDK. The CDR3 coding sequence is TGTGCAGCAAGTGGCTCCCTCCTACCTGTACTTGGTATCAAACTCATCTTT. This gives the protein CAASGSLLPVLGIKLIF. Together with reference TRAV29/DV5 and TRDJ1, the CDR3 gives the full variable domain: DQQVKQNSPSLSVQEGRISILNCDYTNSMFDYFLWYKKYPAEGPTFLISISSIKDKNEDGRFTVFLNKSAKHLSLHIVPSQPGDSAVYFCAASGSLLPVLGIKLIFGKGTRVTVEP.

The CDR3 DNA follows: TGTGCCTGTGCCTCGTACTGGGGGTTCCGAGGTGGACTCATCTTT. Its translation: CACASYWGFRGGLIF. The chain couples TRDV2 to TRDJ1; 8 positions agree with TRDD3. The CDR3 length is 15 residues. The V gene's germline CDR1 is GEAIGNYY and CDR2 EKD. V shed 5 bases and J 10 bases; nucleotides not matched to a gene: 17.

The chain links TRDV1 to TRDJ1; 8 positions match TRDD3. J lost 0 bases, V lost 5 bases, and 23 bases had no gene match. Germline lookup yields CDR1 TSWWSYY and CDR2 QGS. This CDR3 has 21 amino acids. CDR3 in amino acids: CALGCPWGVAGGPKYTDKLIF. Here the CDR3 DNA reads TGTGCTCTTGGGTGTCCCTGGGGCGTCGCTGGGGGACCCAAGTACACCGATAAACTCATCTTT.

V is TRDV3 and J is TRDJ1, with TRDD3 matching over 12 bases. Germline V lookup: CDR1 TVYSNPD, CDR2 GDNSRS (reference sequence). The CDR3 covers 19 residues. J was trimmed by 4 bases and V by 4 bases; bases with no gene match: 22. The DNA for the CDR3 is TGTGCCTCCAAACTACTGGGGGATACTCCGTGCAATTCATACGATAAACTCATCTTT. It yields the protein CASKLLGDTPCNSYDKLIF.

This chain uses TRDV1 with TRDJ1, with a possible D match to TRDD1 (5 bases). CDR3 length: 18 residues. Germline CDR1 reads TSWWSYY; CDR2 reads QGS. The V end was cut by 2 bases, the J end by 5 bases, with 24 bases between. CDR3 sequence reads: CALGETKYRGTPRDKLIF. CDR3 in DNA: TGTGCTCTTGGGGAAACTAAATATCGAGGAACCCCAAGGGATAAACTCATCTTT.

The J gene is TRDJ1, the V gene TRDV1, with unresolved D. V was shortened by 7 bases and J by 4 bases, with 22 bases between the two germline ends. Germline loops: CDR1 TSWWSYY, CDR2 QGS. The CDR3 covers 16 residues. This chain's CDR3 is CALDTAGRISHDKLIF. In nucleotides, the CDR3 is TGTGCTCTTGATACAGCGGGACGGATTTCTCACGATAAACTCATCTTT.

For this clone: The same CDR3 can be traced to other DNA sequences in this sample. The chain links TRDV2 to TRDJ1; D unresolved. Germline V gene data show CDR1 as GEAIGNYY and CDR2 as EKD. This CDR3 has 10 amino acids. Trimming removed 3 bases from V and 8 bases from J, with 6 bases in between. CDR3 protein: CACDQTKLIF. CDR3 bases: TGTGCCTGTGACCAGACAAAACTCATCTTT.

The chain uses TRDV2 and TRDJ3; 8 positions match TRDD3. Germline V CDR1 and CDR2: GEAIGNYY, EKD. There are 18 residues in the CDR3. After removal of 4 bases from V and 0 bases from J, the junction contained 7 bases not matched to a gene. CDR3 sequence (DNA): TGTGCCTGTGAGATACTGGGGGCCACCTCCTGGGACACCCGACAGATGTTTTTC. It encodes CACEILGATSWDTRQMFF.

This clone ranks as medium-sized. The rearrangement joins TRDV2 to TRDJ1, with D maybe TRDD3 (6 bases). Looked up from germline, CDR1 is GEAIGNYY and CDR2 is EKD. CDR3 length equals 17 residues. V was pared by 3 bases and J by 1 base, with 20 bases between. The CDR3 region is CACDFLALLGSTDKLIF. DNA for the CDR3: TGTGCCTGTGACTTCCTCGCGCTACTGGGATCCACCGATAAACTCATCTTT.

The chain joins TRDV3 to TRDJ1; maybe TRDD2 (6 bases). V lost 0 bases and J 1 base, leaving 18 bases between the germline ends. The germline CDR1 and CDR2 sequences are TVYSNPD and GDNSRS (reference sequence). This CDR3 is built from 16 residues. CDR3 nucleotides: TGTGCCTTTAGGAGGCACTCAAGCTTCCTCACCGATAAACTCATCTTT. Its protein product is CAFRRHSSFLTDKLIF.

This clone was seen more than once but under ten times. V is TRAV29/DV5 and J is TRDJ1, with 7 bases lining up with TRDD3. V trimming: 1 base; J trimming: 0 bases; junction bases outside the gene matches: 15. CDR3 length: 18 residues. Per the germline V gene, CDR1 is NSMFDY and CDR2 is ISSIKDK. CDR3 nucleotide sequence: TGTGCAGCAAGCCAGTTCCCCCCTAGAGGGGGATACACCGATAAACTCATCTTT. This encodes CAASQFPPRGGYTDKLIF.